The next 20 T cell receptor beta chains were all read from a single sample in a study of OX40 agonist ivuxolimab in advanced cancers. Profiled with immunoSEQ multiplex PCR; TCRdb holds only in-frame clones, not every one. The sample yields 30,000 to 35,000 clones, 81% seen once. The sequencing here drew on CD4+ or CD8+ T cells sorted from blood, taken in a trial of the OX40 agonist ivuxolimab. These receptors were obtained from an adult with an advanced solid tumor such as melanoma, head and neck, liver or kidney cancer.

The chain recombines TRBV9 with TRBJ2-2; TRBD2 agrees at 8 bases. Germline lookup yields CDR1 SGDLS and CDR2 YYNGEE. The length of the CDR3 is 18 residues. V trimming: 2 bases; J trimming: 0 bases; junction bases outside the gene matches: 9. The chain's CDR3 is CASSVGLGGLANTGELFF. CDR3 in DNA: TGTGCCAGCAGCGTCGGTTTGGGGGGACTAGCGAACACCGGGGAGCTGTTTTTT.

CDR3 bases: TGTGCCAGCAGCTTTTCTAGCGGGAGGGTGTATAACATTCAGTACTTC. Amino acid sequence: CASSFSSGRVYNIQYF. The V and J genes are TRBV7-2 and TRBJ2-4, with 12 bases aligning to TRBD2. The CDR3 totals 16 residues. Germline CDR1 reads SGHTA; CDR2 reads FQGNSA. After removal of 3 bases from V and 7 bases from J, the junction contained 7 bases not matched to a gene.

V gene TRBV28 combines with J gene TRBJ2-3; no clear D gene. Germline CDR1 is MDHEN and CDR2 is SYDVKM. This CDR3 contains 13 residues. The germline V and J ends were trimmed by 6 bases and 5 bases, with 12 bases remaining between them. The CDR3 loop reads CASSPVWEDTQYF. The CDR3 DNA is TGTGCCAGCAGCCCAGTGTGGGAAGATACGCAGTATTTT.

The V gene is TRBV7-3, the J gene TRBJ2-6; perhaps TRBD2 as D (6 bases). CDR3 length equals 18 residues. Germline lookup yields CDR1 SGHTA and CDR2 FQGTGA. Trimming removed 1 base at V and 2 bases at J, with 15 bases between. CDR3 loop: CASSLNSGGSPGANVLTF. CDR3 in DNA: TGTGCCAGCAGCTTAAATAGTGGAGGGTCTCCTGGGGCCAACGTCCTGACTTTC. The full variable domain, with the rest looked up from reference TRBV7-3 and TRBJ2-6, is GAGVSQTPSNKVTEKGKYVELRCDPISGHTALYWYRQSLGQGPEFLIYFQGTGAADDSGLPNDRFFAVRPEGSVSTLKIQRTERGDSAVYLCASSLNSGGSPGANVLTFGAGSRLTVL.

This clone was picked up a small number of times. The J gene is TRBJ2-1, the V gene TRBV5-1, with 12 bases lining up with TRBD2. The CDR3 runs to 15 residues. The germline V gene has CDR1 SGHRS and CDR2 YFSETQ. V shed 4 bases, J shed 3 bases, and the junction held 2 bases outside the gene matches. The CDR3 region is CASSATSGSYNEQFF. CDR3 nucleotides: TGCGCCAGCAGCGCGACTAGCGGGAGCTACAATGAGCAGTTCTTC.

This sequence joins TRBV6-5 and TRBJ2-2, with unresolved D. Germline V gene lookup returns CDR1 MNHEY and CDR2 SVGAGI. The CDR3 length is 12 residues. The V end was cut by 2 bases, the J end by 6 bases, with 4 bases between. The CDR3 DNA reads TGTGCCAGCAGTTACGGAGCCGGGGAGCTGTTTTTT. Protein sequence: CASSYGAGELFF.

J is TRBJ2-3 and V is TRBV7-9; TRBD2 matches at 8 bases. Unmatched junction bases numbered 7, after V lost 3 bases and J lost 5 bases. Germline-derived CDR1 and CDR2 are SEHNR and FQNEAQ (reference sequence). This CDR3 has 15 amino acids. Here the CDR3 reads CASSFLPAGEDTQYF. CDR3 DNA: TGTGCCAGCAGCTTCCTACCAGCGGGAGAAGATACGCAGTATTTT.

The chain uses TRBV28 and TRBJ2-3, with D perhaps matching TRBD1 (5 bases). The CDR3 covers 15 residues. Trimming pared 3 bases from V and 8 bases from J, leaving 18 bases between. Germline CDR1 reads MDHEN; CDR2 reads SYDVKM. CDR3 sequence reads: CASSFGQGGLGTQYF. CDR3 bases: TGTGCCAGCAGTTTCGGTCAGGGTGGGTTAGGTACGCAGTATTTT.

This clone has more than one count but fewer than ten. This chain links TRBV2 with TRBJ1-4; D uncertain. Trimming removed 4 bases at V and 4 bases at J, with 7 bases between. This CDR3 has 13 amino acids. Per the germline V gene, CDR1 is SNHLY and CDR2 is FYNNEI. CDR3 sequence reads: CASSGGINEKLFF. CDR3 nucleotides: TGTGCCAGCAGTGGCGGAATTAATGAAAAACTGTTTTTT.

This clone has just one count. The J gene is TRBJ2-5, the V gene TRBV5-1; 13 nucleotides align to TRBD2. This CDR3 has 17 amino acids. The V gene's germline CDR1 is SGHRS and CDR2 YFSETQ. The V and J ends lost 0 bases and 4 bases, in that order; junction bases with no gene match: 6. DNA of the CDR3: TGCGCCAGCAGCTTGGGTACTAGCGGGAGGGCTGGAGAGACCCAGTACTTC. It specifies CASSLGTSGRAGETQYF.

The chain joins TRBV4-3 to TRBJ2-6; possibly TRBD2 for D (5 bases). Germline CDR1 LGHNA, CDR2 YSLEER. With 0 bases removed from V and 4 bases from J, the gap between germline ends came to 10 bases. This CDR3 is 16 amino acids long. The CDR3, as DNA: TGCGCCAGCAGCCAAGATATCGGCGGGGGGGCCAACGTCCTGACTTTC. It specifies CASSQDIGGGANVLTF.

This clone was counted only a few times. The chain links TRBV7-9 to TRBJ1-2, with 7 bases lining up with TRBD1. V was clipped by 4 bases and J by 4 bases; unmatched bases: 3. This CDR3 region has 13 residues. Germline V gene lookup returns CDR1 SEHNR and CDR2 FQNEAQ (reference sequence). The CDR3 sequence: CASSWRDSYGYTF. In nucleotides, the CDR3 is TGTGCCAGCAGCTGGCGGGACAGCTATGGCTACACCTTC.

The CDR3 nucleotides read TGTGCCAGCAGCTTGGTGATGCGACAGGCAAACACCGGGGAGCTGTTTTTT. Protein product: CASSLVMRQANTGELFF. The chain joins TRBV5-6 to TRBJ2-2, with a tentative D call TRBD1 (6 bases). From germline, CDR1 is SGHDT and CDR2 YYEEEE. This CDR3 has 17 residues. Trimming cost V 0 bases and J 2 bases, with 14 bases left between them.

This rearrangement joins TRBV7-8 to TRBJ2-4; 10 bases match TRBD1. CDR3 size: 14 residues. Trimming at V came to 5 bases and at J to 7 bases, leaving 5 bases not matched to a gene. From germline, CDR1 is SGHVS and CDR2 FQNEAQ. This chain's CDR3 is CASSQWTGGNIQYF. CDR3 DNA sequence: TGTGCCAGCAGCCAATGGACAGGGGGGAACATTCAGTACTTC.

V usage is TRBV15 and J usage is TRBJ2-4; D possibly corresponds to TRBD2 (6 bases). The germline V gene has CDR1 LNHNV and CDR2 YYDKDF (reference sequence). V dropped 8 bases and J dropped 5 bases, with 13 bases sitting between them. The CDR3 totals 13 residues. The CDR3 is CATGLGGENIQYF. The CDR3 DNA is TGTGCCACCGGGCTTGGAGGGGAAAACATTCAGTACTTC. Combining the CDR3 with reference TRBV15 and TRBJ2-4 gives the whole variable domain DAMVIQNPRYQVTQFGKPVTLSCSQTLNHNVMYWYQQKSSQAPKLLFHYYDKDFNNEADTPDNFQSRRPNTSFCFLDIRSPGLGDTAMYLCATGLGGENIQYFGAGTRLSVL.

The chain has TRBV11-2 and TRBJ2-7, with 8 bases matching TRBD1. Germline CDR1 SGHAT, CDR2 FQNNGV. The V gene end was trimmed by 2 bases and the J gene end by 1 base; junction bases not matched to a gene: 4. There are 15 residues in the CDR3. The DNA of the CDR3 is TGTGCCAGCAGCTTATTCAGGGACAGGTCCTACGAGCAGTACTTC. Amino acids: CASSLFRDRSYEQYF. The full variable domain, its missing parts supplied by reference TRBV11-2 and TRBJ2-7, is EAGVAQSPRYKIIEKRQSVAFWCNPISGHATLYWYQQILGQGPKLLIQFQNNGVVDDSQLPKDRFSAERLKGVDSTLKIQPAKLEDSAVYLCASSLFRDRSYEQYFGPGTRLTVT.

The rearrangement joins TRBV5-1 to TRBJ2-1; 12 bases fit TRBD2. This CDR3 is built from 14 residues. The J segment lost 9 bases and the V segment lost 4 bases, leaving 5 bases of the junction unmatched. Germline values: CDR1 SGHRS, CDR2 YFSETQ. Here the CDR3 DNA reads TGCGCCAGCAGCACGAGACTAGCGGGGGTTGAGCAGTTCTTC. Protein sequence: CASSTRLAGVEQFF.

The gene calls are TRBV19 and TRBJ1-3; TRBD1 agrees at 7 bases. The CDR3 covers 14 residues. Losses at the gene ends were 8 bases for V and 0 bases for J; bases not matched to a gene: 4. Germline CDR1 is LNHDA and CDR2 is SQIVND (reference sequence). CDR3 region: CASGGQSSGNTIYF. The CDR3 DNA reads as TGTGCCAGTGGGGGACAGTCCTCTGGAAACACCATATATTTT.

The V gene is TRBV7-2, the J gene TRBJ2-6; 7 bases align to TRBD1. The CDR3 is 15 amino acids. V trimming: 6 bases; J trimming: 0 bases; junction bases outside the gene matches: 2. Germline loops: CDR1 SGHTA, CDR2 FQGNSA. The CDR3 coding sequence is TGTGCCAGCAGAGGGACAGCCTCTGGGGCCAACGTCCTGACTTTC. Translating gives CASRGTASGANVLTF.

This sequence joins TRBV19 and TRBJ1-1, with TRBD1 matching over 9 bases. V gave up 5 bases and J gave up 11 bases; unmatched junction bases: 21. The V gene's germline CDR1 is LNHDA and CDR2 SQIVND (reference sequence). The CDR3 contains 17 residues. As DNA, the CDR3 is TGTGCCAGTAGTGCAACATCCCAGGACAGGGGCCAGATTGGGGCTTTCTTT. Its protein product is CASSATSQDRGQIGAFF.